This T cell receptor (beta chain) was identified during a study of CD8+CD57+ T cells in acquired aplastic anemia. At the level of the study: The average for DNA from sorted CD4+ and CD8+ cells was around 3.4 ug. As sequenced from healthy donors, CD4+ cells averaged about 11 million reads. Whole-study results and caveats: Patients and controls shared approximately 30 CD8+ CDR3 sequences, highly expressed in patients.

Genomic DNA templated the TCR beta VDJ and CDR3 profiling. TCRdb processed the reads anew with MiXCR; each CDR3 protein has one entry. This sample has 90,000 to 130,000 distinct CDR3 sequences; 50% to 65% occur once, and the top ten carry about a third. Concerning this clonotype itself: No antigen is known for it.

Germline CDR1 is LGHNA and CDR2 is YNFKEQ. The junction had 7 bases not matched to a gene; V was cut back by 5 bases and J by 0 bases. This CDR3 is built from 18 residues. This chain uses TRBV4-2 with TRBJ2-5; 15 positions agree with TRBD2. The TCR originated in a human donor in good health, serving as a control. Sequences were obtained from sorted CD4+, CD8+, or CD8+CD57+ T cells (not recorded which) from PBMCs. CDR3: CASSNGTSGGKDQETQYF. CDR3 in DNA: TGTGCCAGCAGCAACGGGACTAGCGGGGGGAAGGACCAAGAGACCCAGTACTTC.